This T cell receptor beta chain is from a study of blood T cells in healthy people across ages. Study as a whole: Using template switching, researchers captured about one barcoded beta molecule for each two T cells.

Details on this clonotype: Its antigen is not identified.

A second PCR, run for roughly 7 to 12 cycles, used a sample-barcoded 5' primer plus a J-beta primer mix. Through a template-switch adaptor with 12 random nucleotides, each cDNA molecule received a tag. TCRdb reprocessed the 5' RACE reads via MiXCR and lists one record per CDR3 protein. The repertoire holds around 800,000 distinct CDR3 sequences, with approximately 44% as singletons. The CDR3 runs 19 residues. Findings and limits, study-wide: More naive CD4+ cells and higher diversity were found in long-lived than in aged donors.

Total RNA, at least 6 micrograms per sample, was extracted from PBMCs. The sample consisted of blood. The TCR was taken from a man in his sixties in good health. The V gene is TRBV21-1, the J gene TRBJ2-4; the table gives TRBD1 as D, unverified against the DNA. TRBV21-1 counts as a pseudogene. For the CDR3, the DNA is TGTGCCAGCAGCAAAGCGCGGGGGACAGTGACCTTGGGCAAAAACATTCAGTACTTC. This encodes CASSKARGTVTLGKNIQYF.